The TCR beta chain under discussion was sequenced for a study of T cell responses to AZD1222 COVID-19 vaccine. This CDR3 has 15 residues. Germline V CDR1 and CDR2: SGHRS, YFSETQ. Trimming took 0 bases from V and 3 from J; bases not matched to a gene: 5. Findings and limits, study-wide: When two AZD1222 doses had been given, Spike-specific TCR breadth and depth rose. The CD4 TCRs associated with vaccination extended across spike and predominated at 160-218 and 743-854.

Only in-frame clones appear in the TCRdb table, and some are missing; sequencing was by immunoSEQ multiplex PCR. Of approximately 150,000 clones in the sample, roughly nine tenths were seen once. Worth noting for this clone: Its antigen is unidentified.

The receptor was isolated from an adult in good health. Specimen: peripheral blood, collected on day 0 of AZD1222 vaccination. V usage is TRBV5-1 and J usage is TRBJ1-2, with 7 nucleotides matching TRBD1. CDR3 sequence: CASSLALTGDYGYTF. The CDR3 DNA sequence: TGCGCCAGCAGCTTGGCCCTCACAGGGGACTATGGCTACACCTTC.